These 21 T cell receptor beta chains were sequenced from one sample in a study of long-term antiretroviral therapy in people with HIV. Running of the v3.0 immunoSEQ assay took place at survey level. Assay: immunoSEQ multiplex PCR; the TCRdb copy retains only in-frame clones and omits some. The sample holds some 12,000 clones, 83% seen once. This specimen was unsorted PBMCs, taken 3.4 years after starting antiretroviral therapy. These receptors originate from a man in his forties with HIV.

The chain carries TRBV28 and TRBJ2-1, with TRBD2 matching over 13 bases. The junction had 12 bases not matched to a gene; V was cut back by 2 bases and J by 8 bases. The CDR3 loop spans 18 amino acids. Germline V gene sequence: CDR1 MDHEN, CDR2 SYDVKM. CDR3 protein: CASSLRLAGGQLPHEQFF. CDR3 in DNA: TGTGCCAGCAGTTTACGACTAGCGGGAGGCCAACTTCCCCATGAGCAGTTCTTC.

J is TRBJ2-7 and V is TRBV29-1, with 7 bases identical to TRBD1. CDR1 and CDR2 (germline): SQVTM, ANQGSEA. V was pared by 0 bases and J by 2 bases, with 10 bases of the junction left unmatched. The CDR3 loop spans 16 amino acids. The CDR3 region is CSVEDLSPGGPYEQYF. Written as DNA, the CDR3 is TGCAGCGTTGAAGATCTTTCCCCAGGGGGTCCCTACGAGCAGTACTTC.

The CDR3 sequence is CASSDNSLGNTIYF. The CDR3 nucleotides are TGTGCCAGCAGTGATAACAGCCTTGGAAACACCATATATTTT. J is TRBJ1-3 and V is TRBV2; unclear D gene. The ends were cut back, 3 bases at V and 3 bases at J, with 9 bases in the middle. The CDR3 covers 14 residues. Germline V gene data show CDR1 as SNHLY and CDR2 as FYNNEI.

The CDR3: CASSLASFDNEQFF. CDR3 DNA sequence: TGTGCCAGCAGCTTAGCTTCGTTCGACAATGAGCAGTTCTTC. The chain recombines TRBV7-2 with TRBJ2-1; D is ambiguous. The CDR3 runs to 14 residues. Germline V gene data show CDR1 as SGHTA and CDR2 as FQGNSA. The V end lost 0 bases, the J end lost 5 bases, and 8 bases lay between the germline ends.

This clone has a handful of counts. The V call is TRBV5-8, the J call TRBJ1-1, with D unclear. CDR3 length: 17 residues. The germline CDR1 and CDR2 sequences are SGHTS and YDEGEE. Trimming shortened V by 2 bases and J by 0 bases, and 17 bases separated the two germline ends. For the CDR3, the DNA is TGTGCCAGCAGCTTAAACCTTGGCGGGCTAATGAACACTGAAGCTTTCTTT. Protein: CASSLNLGGLMNTEAFF.

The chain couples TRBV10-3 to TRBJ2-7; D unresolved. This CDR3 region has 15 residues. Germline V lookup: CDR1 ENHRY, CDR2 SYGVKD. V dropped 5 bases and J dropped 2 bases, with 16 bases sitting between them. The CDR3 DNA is TGTGCCATCAGTCCCTTTTCAGGCGATACCTACGAGCAGTACTTC. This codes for CAISPFSGDTYEQYF.

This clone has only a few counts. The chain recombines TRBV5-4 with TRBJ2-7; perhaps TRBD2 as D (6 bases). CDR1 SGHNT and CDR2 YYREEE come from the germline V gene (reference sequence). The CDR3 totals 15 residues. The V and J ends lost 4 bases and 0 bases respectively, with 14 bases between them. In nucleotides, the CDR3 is TGTGCCAGCAGCGGAAGCGGGCCAAACTCCTACGAGCAGTACTTC. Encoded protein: CASSGSGPNSYEQYF. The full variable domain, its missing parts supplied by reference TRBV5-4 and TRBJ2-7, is ETGVTQSPTHLIKTRGQQVTLRCSSQSGHNTVSWYQQALGQGPQFIFQYYREEENGRGNFPPRFSGLQFPNYSSELNVNALELDDSALYLCASSGSGPNSYEQYFGPGTRLTVT.

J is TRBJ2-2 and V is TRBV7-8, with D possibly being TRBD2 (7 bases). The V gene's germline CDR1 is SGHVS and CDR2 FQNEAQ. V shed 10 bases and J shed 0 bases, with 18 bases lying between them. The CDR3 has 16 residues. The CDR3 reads CATSPGGRSNTGELFF. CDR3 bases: TGTGCCACCTCCCCCGGGGGGCGATCGAACACCGGGGAGCTGTTTTTT.

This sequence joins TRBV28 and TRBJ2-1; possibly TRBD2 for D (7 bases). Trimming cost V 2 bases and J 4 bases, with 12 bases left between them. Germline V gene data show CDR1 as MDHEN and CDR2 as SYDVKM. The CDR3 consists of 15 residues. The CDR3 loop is CASSLPGEGYNEQFF. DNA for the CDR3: TGTGCCAGCAGTTTACCAGGGGAGGGGTACAATGAGCAGTTCTTC.

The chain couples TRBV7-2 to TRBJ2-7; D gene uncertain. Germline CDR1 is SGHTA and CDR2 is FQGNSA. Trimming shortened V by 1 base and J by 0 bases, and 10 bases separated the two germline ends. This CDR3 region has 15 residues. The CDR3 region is CASSLEGFSSYEQYF. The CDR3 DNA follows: TGTGCCAGCAGCTTAGAGGGATTCAGCTCCTACGAGCAGTACTTC.

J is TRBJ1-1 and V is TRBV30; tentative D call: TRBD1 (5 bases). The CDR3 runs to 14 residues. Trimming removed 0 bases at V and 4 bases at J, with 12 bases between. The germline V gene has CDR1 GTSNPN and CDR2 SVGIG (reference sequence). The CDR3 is CAWSVYGGVTEAFF. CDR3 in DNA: TGTGCCTGGAGTGTTTATGGAGGGGTCACTGAAGCTTTCTTT.

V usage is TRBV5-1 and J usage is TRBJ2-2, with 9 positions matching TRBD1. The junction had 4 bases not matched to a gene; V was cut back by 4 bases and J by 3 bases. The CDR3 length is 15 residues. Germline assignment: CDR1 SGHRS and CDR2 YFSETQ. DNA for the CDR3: TGCGCCAGCAGCAGGGGACAGGGAGACACCGGGGAGCTGTTTTTT. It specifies CASSRGQGDTGELFF.

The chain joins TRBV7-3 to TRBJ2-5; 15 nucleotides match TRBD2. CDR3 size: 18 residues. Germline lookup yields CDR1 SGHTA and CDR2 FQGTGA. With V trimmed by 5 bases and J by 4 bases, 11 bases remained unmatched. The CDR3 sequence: CASSLGLAGGGIGETQYF. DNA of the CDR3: TGTGCCAGCAGCCTGGGACTAGCGGGAGGTGGTATCGGAGAGACCCAGTACTTC.

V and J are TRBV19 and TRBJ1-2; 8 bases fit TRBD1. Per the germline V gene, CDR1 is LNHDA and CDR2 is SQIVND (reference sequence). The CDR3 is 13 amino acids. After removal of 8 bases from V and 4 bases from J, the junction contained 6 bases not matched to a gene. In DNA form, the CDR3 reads TGTGCCAGTGAGGACAGGGAAACCTATGGCTACACCTTC. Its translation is CASEDRETYGYTF.

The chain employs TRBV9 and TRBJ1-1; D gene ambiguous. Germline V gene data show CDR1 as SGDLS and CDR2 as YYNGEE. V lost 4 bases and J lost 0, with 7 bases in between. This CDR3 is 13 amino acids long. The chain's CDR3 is CASSPNLNTEAFF. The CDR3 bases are TGTGCCAGCAGCCCAAACTTGAACACTGAAGCTTTCTTT.

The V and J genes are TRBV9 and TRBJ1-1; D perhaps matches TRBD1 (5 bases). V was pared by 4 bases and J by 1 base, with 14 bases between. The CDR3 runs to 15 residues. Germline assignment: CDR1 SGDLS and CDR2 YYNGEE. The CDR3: CASSFDGTANTEAFF. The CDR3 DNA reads TGTGCCAGCAGCTTCGACGGGACGGCGAACACTGAAGCTTTCTTT.

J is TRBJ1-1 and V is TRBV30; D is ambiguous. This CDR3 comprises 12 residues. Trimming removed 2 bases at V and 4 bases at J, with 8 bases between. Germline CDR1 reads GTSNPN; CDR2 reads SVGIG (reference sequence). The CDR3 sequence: CAWSQVGTEAFF. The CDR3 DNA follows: TGTGCCTGGAGTCAAGTGGGCACTGAAGCTTTCTTT.

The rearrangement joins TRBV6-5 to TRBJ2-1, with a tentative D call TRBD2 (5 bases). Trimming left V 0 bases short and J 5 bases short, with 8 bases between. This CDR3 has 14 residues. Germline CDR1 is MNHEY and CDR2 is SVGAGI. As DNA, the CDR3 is TGTGCCAGCAGTTACTCGGGCGGGCACAATGAGCAGTTCTTC. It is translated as CASSYSGGHNEQFF.

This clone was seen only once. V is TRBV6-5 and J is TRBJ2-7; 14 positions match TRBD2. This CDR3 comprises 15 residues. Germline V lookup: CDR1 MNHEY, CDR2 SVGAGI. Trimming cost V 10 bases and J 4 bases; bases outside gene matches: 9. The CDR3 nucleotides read TGTGCCACGAACGGACTAGCGGGAGGAAGGTACGAGCAGTACTTC. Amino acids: CATNGLAGGRYEQYF.

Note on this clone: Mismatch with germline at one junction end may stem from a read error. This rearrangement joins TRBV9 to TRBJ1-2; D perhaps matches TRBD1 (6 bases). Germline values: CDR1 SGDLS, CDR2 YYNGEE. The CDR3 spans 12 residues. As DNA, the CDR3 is TGTGCCAGCAGCGTAGAGTGGGGGCGAACGGCCTTC. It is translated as CASSVEWGRTAF.

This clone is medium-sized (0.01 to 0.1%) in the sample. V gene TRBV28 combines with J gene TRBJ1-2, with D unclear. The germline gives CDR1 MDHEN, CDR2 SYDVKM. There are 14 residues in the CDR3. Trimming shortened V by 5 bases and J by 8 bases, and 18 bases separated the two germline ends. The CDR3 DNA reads TGTGCCAGCAGTCCAACAACGCCGTTTTACGGCTACACCTTC. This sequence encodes CASSPTTPFYGYTF.